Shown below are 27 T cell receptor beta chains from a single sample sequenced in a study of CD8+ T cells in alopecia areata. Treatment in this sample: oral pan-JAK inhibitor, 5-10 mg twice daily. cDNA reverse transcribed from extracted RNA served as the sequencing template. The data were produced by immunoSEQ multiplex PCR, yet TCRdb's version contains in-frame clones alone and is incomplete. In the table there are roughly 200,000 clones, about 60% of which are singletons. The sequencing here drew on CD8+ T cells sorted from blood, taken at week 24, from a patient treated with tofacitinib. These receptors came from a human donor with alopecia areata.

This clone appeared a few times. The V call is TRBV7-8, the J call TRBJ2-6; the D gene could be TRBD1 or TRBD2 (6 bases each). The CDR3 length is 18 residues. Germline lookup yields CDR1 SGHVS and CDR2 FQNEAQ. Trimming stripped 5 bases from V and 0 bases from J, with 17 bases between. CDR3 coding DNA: TGTGCCAGCAGCGCAAGGGGGGCTTCTCTCTCTGGGGCCAACGTCCTGACTTTC. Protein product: CASSARGASLSGANVLTF.

CDR3 DNA: TGTGCCAGCAGCCGACTAGCGCCCCCAGATACGCAGTATTTT. Its protein product is CASSRLAPPDTQYF. The chain combines TRBV7-9 with TRBJ2-3, with 8 bases fitting TRBD2. The CDR3 consists of 14 residues. With V trimmed by 5 bases and J by 4 bases, 5 bases remained unmatched. Per the germline V gene, CDR1 is SEHNR and CDR2 is FQNEAQ (reference sequence).

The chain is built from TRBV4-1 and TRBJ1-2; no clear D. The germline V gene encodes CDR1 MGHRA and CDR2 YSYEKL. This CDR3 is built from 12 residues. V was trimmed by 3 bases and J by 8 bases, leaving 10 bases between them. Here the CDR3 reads CASSHLVQGYTF. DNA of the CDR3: TGCGCCAGCAGCCATCTCGTCCAAGGCTACACCTTC.

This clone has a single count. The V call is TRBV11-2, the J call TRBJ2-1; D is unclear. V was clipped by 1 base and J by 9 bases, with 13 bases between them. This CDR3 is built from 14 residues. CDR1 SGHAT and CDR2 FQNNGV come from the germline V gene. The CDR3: CASSLAPLSVEQFF. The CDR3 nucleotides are TGTGCCAGCAGCTTAGCACCGCTATCGGTTGAGCAGTTCTTC.

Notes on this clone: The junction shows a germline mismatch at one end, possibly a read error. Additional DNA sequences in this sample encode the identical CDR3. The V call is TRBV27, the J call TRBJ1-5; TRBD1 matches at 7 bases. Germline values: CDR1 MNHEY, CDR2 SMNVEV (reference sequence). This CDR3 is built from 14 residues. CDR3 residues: CASSLGTANQPQHF. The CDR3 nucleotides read TGCGCCAGCAGTCTAGGGACAGCTAATCAGCCCCAGCATTTT.

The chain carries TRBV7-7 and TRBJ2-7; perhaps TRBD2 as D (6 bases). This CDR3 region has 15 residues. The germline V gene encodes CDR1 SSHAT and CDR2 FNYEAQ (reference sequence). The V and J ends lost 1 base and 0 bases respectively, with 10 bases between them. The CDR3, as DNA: TGTGCCAGCAGCTTAGAATTCGGGAGCTCCTACGAGCAGTACTTC. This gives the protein CASSLEFGSSYEQYF. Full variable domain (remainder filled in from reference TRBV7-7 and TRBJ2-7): GAGVSQSPRYKVTKRGQDVTLRCDPISSHATLYWYQQALGQGPEFLTYFNYEAQPDKSGLPSDRFSAERPEGSISTLTIQRTEQRDSAMYRCASSLEFGSSYEQYFGPGTRLTVT.

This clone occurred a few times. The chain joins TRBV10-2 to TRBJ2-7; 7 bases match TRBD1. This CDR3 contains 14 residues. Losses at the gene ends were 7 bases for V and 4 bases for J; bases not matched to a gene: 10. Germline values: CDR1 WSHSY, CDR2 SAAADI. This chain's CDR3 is CASTPGQWRYEQYF. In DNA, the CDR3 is TGCGCCAGCACCCCGGGACAGTGGAGGTACGAGCAGTACTTC.

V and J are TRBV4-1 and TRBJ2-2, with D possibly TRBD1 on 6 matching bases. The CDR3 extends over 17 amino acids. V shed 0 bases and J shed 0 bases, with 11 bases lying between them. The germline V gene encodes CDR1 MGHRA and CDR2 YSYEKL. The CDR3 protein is CASSQDLRQANTGELFF. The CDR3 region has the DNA TGCGCCAGCAGCCAAGATTTAAGACAGGCGAACACCGGGGAGCTGTTTTTT.

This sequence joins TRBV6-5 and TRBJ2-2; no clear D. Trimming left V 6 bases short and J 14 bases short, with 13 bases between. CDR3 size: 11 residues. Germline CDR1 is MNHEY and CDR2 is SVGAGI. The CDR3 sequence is CASRTAAELFF. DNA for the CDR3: TGTGCCAGCAGAACGGCCGCAGAACTGTTTTTT.

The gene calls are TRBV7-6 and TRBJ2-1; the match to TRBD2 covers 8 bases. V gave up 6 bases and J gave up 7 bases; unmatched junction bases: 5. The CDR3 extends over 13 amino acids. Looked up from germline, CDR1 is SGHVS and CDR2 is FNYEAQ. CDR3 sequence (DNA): TGTGCCAGCAGTTCCAGCGGGGGAAATGAGCAGTTCTTC. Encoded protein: CASSSSGGNEQFF.

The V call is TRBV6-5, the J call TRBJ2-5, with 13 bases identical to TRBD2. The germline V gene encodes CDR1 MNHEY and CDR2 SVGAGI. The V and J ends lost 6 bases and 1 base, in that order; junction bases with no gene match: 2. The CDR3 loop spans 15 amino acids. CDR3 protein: CASRTSGGVQETQYF. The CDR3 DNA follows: TGTGCCAGCAGAACTAGCGGGGGGGTCCAAGAGACCCAGTACTTC.

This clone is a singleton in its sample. The DNA for the CDR3 is TGCGCCAGCAGCCCGGATCTAGCGGGGAGTTTCAATGAGCAGTTCTTC. Encoded protein: CASSPDLAGSFNEQFF. The rearrangement links TRBV5-1 to TRBJ2-1; 9 nucleotides align to TRBD2. Germline CDR1 reads SGHRS; CDR2 reads YFSETQ. The CDR3 is 16 residues long. V was clipped by 4 bases and J by 6 bases; unmatched bases: 11.

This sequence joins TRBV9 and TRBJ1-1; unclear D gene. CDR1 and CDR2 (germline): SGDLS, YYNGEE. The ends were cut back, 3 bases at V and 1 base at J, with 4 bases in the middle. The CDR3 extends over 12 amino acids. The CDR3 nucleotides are TGTGCCAGCAGCGGGGGGAACACTGAAGCTTTCTTT. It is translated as CASSGGNTEAFF.

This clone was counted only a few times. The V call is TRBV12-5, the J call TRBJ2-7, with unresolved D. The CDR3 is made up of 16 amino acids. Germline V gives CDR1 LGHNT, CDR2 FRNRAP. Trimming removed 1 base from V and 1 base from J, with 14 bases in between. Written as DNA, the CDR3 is TGTGCTAGTGGTTTGGCTCCCCCGGCCAGTTCCTACGAGCAGTACTTC. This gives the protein CASGLAPPASSYEQYF.

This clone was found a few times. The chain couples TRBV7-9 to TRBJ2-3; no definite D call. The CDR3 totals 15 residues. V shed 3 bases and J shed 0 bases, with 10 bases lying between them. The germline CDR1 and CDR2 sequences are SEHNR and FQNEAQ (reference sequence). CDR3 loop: CASSLIQKSTDTQYF. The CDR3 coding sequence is TGTGCCAGCAGCTTGATACAGAAGAGCACAGATACGCAGTATTTT.

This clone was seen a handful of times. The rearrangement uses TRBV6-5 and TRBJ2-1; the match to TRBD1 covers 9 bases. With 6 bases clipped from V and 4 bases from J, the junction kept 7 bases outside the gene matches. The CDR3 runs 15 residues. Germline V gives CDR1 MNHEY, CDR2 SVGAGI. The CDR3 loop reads CASRTGTGSYNEQFF. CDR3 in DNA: TGTGCCAGCAGGACAGGGACAGGGAGTTACAATGAGCAGTTCTTC.

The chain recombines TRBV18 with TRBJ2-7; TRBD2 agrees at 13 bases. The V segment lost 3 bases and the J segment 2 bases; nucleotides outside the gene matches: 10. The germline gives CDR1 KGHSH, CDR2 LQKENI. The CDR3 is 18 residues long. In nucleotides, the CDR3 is TGTGCCAGCTCACCGGGAGAGGGACTAGCGGGGAAGCCCTACGAGCAGTACTTC. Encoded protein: CASSPGEGLAGKPYEQYF.

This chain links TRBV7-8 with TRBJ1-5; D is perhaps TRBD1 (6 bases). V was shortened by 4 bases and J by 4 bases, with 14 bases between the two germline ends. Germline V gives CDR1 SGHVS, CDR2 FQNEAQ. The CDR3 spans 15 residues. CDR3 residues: CASSSLGTKNQPQHF. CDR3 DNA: TGTGCCAGCAGCTCACTGGGGACAAAAAATCAGCCCCAGCATTTT.

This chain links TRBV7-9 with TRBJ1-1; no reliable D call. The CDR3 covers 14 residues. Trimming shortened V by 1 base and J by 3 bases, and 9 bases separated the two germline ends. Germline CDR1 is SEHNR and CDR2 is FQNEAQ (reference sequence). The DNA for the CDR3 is TGTGCCAGCAGCTTAGGGGTTCCCGACACTGAAGCTTTCTTT. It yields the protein CASSLGVPDTEAFF.

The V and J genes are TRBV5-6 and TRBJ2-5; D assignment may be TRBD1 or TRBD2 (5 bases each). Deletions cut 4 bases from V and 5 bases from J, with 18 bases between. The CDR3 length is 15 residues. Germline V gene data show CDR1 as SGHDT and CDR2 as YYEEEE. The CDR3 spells CASSAGDGPGETQYF. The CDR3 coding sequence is TGTGCCAGCAGCGCCGGGGACGGTCCGGGGGAGACCCAGTACTTC.

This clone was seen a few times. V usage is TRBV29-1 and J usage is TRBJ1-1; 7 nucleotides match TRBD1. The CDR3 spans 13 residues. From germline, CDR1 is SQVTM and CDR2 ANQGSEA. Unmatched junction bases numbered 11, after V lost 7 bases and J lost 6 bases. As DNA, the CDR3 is TGCAGCGGAAATACAGGGGTTGGGGCTGAAGCTTTCTTT. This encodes CSGNTGVGAEAFF.

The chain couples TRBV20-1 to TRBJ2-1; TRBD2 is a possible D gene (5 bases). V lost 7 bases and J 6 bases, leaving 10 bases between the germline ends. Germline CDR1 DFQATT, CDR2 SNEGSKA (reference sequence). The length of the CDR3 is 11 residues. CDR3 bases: TGCAGTGGAGGGTCTTTCAATGAGCAGTTCTTC. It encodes CSGGSFNEQFF.

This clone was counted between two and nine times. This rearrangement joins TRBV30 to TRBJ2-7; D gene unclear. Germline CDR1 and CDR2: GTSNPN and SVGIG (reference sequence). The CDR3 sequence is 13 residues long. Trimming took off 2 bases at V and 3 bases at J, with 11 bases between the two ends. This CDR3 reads CAWSPGMGYEQYF. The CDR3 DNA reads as TGTGCCTGGAGTCCAGGTATGGGCTACGAGCAGTACTTC.

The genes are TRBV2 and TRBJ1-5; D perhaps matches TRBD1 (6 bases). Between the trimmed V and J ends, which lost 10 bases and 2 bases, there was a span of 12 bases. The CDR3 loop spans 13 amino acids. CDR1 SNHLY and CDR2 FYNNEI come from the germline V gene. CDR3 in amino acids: CATKTGRNQPQHF. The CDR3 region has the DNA TGTGCCACCAAGACAGGCCGCAATCAGCCCCAGCATTTT.

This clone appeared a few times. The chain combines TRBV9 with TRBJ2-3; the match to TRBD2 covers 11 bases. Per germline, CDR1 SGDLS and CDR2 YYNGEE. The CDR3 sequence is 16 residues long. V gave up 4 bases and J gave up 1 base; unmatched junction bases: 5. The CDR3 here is CASSLEGLAGTDTQYF. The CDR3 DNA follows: TGTGCCAGCAGCTTAGAGGGACTAGCGGGCACAGATACGCAGTATTTT.

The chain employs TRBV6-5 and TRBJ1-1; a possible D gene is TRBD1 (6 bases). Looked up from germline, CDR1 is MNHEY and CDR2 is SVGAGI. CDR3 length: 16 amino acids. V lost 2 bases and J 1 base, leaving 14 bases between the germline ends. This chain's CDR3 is CASSYEGTHPNTEAFF. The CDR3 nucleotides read TGTGCCAGCAGTTACGAAGGGACACATCCGAACACTGAAGCTTTCTTT.

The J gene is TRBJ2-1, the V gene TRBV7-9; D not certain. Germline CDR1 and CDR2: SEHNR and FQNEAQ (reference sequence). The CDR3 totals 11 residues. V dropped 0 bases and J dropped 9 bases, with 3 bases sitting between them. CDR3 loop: CASSLAVEQFF. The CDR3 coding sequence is TGTGCCAGCAGCTTAGCGGTTGAGCAGTTCTTC.